This T cell receptor (beta chain) was recovered during a study of cytomegalovirus exposure and HLA in healthy donors. CDR1 and CDR2 (germline): LNHNV, YYDKDF (reference sequence). The V end lost 3 bases, the J end lost 0 bases, and 12 bases lay between the germline ends. The CDR3 consists of 17 residues. Use of 60 Vbeta and 13 Jbeta primers characterized the PCR. Clones were sequenced by immunoSEQ multiplex PCR, and TCRdb holds only the in-frame ones, with some missing. The sample consists of about 230,000 clones, approximately 90% of them appearing once. The specimen sequenced was PBMCs. This sequence was found in a woman between 18 and 29 years old in good health and CMV-seronegative. The rearrangement links TRBV15 to TRBJ2-6; D is possibly TRBD1 (6 bases). CDR3 in DNA: TGTGCCACCAGCAGCAGGGGCGACGGCTCTGGGGCCAACGTCCTGACTTTC. The encoded protein is CATSSRGDGSGANVLTF.